The 25 T cell receptor beta chains reported below all come from one sample, sequenced in a study of blood T cell repertoires in COVID-19. Sequencing used immunoSEQ multiplex PCR; TCRdb keeps in-frame clones, though not all of them. The sample lists around 220,000 clones; around nine tenths were seen once. The sample comprised peripheral blood. The receptor source for this set is a man between 18 and 29 years old with active or convalescent COVID-19.

This clone qualifies as medium-sized (0.01 to 0.1%). The gene calls are TRBV19 and TRBJ2-2, with a possible D match to TRBD2 (7 bases). With 7 bases removed from V and 3 bases from J, the gap between germline ends came to 18 bases. In germline, CDR1 is LNHDA, CDR2 SQIVND (reference sequence). CDR3 size: 16 residues. The CDR3 reads CASTDLAEGDTGELFF. The CDR3 region has the DNA TGTGCCAGTACGGACCTAGCGGAGGGGGACACCGGGGAGCTGTTTTTT.

The chain combines TRBV4-1 with TRBJ1-1; D might be TRBD1 (6 bases). The ends were cut back, 5 bases at V and 1 base at J, with 8 bases in the middle. Germline loops: CDR1 MGHRA, CDR2 YSYEKL. There are 13 residues in the CDR3. The CDR3: CASSAQGNTEAFF. CDR3 sequence (DNA): TGCGCCAGCAGCGCACAGGGGAACACTGAAGCTTTCTTT.

The V gene is TRBV2, the J gene TRBJ2-4; 7 nucleotides line up with TRBD1. The V gene's germline CDR1 is SNHLY and CDR2 FYNNEI. V trimming: 3 bases; J trimming: 4 bases; junction bases outside the gene matches: 3. There are 14 residues in the CDR3. CDR3 amino acids: CASSDTGAKNIQYF. CDR3 DNA: TGTGCCAGCAGTGACACAGGGGCGAAAAACATTCAGTACTTC.

V and J are TRBV19 and TRBJ1-6, with 7 bases lining up with TRBD1. V trimming: 9 bases; J trimming: 7 bases; junction bases outside the gene matches: 6. The germline V gene has CDR1 LNHDA and CDR2 SQIVND (reference sequence). The CDR3 spans 13 residues. The CDR3 spells CASAGTENSPLHF. The CDR3 nucleotides are TGTGCCAGCGCCGGGACAGAAAATTCACCCCTCCACTTT.

This clone was observed once. This chain uses TRBV3-1 (or the pseudogene TRBV3-2) with TRBJ2-1; TRBD2 matches at 7 bases. V was clipped by 1 base and J by 2 bases; unmatched bases: 2. Germline V lookup: CDR1 LGHDT, CDR2 YNNKEL (reference sequence). The CDR3 length is 15 residues. CDR3 protein: CASSQASGTYNEQFF. The CDR3 DNA sequence: TGTGCCAGCAGCCAAGCTAGCGGTACCTACAATGAGCAGTTCTTC.

This chain uses TRBV5-1 with TRBJ2-1; a weak D match, TRBD2 (5 bases). Germline V gene sequence: CDR1 SGHRS, CDR2 YFSETQ. Trimming pared 6 bases from V and 6 bases from J, leaving 10 bases between. The CDR3 sequence is 12 residues long. The CDR3 protein is CASKRGGNEQFF. CDR3 coding DNA: TGCGCCAGCAAGCGAGGAGGCAATGAGCAGTTCTTC.

Details on this clone: Other DNA sequences from this sample encode an identical CDR3 as well. The chain employs TRBV27 and TRBJ2-7; 9 nucleotides line up with TRBD1. With V trimmed by 5 bases and J by 4 bases, 3 bases remained unmatched. Germline lookup yields CDR1 MNHEY and CDR2 SMNVEV (reference sequence). This CDR3 region has 13 residues. The CDR3 region is CASSMGTGYEQYF. The CDR3 DNA reads as TGTGCCAGCAGTATGGGGACAGGGTACGAGCAGTACTTC.

This chain links TRBV6-6 with TRBJ1-1, with D uncertain. V gave up 0 bases and J gave up 7 bases, with 6 bases separating them. There are 12 residues in the CDR3. Germline CDR1 reads MNHNY; CDR2 reads SVGAGI (reference sequence). The CDR3 DNA follows: TGTGCCAGCAGTTACTCCGAGAGTGAAGCTTTCTTT. It yields the protein CASSYSESEAFF.

This chain connects TRBV25-1 to TRBJ2-3, with 8 nucleotides matching TRBD2. Germline trimming cut 2 bases from V and 4 bases from J; bases unmatched to any gene: 8. This CDR3 comprises 16 residues. CDR1 MGHDK and CDR2 SYGVNS come from the germline V gene. The CDR3 sequence is CASSERTSWRPDTQYF. The CDR3 DNA reads TGTGCCAGCAGTGAACGGACTAGCTGGCGGCCAGATACGCAGTATTTT.

The J gene is TRBJ2-2, the V gene TRBV7-2, with D unclear. The CDR3 consists of 12 residues. Germline loops: CDR1 SGHTA, CDR2 FQGNSA. V lost 1 base and J 8 bases, leaving 5 bases between the germline ends. CDR3 region: CASSLVRGELFF. The DNA for the CDR3 is TGTGCCAGCAGCTTAGTTCGGGGGGAGCTGTTTTTT.

The sample holds one count of this clone. The rearrangement uses TRBV5-8 and TRBJ2-7; 8 bases match TRBD1. The junction had 6 bases not matched to a gene; V was cut back by 0 bases and J by 4 bases. Per the germline V gene, CDR1 is SGHTS and CDR2 is YDEGEE. CDR3 length: 15 amino acids. CDR3 sequence reads: CASSLVTGGEYEQYF. DNA of the CDR3: TGTGCCAGCAGCTTGGTTACAGGGGGTGAATACGAGCAGTACTTC.

This clone was recorded only once. V is TRBV15 and J is TRBJ1-6, with 8 bases matching TRBD1. Germline V gene lookup returns CDR1 LNHNV and CDR2 YYDKDF (reference sequence). V lost 5 bases, J lost 9 bases, and 12 bases stayed unmatched. This CDR3 is built from 16 residues. The CDR3 DNA is TGTGCCACCAGCGGAACAAGGACAGGGTCAGGTTCACCCCTCCACTTT. This sequence encodes CATSGTRTGSGSPLHF. Using reference TRBV15 and TRBJ1-6 for the parts outside the CDR3, the full variable domain is DAMVIQNPRYQVTQFGKPVTLSCSQTLNHNVMYWYQQKSSQAPKLLFHYYDKDFNNEADTPDNFQSRRPNTSFCFLDIRSPGLGDTAMYLCATSGTRTGSGSPLHFGNGTRLTVT.

The J gene is TRBJ2-1, the V gene TRBV19, with D uncertain. Germline V gives CDR1 LNHDA, CDR2 SQIVND (reference sequence). CDR3 length equals 12 residues. Trimming removed 4 bases from V and 7 bases from J, with 8 bases in between. CDR3: CASSTSGNEQFF. The CDR3 DNA reads as TGTGCCAGTAGTACCTCCGGTAATGAGCAGTTCTTC.

The rearrangement links TRBV19 to TRBJ2-1, with 14 positions matching TRBD2. This CDR3 contains 18 residues. V lost 6 bases and J lost 5; bases outside the gene matches: 12. In germline, CDR1 is LNHDA, CDR2 SQIVND (reference sequence). Here the CDR3 reads CASSIPGLAGGTHNEQFF. CDR3 coding DNA: TGTGCCAGTAGCATCCCTGGACTAGCGGGAGGCACCCACAATGAGCAGTTCTTC.

V and J are TRBV7-9 and TRBJ1-3, with 8 bases lining up with TRBD1. V lost 5 bases to trimming and J lost 2 bases; unmatched junction nucleotides: 11. The germline gives CDR1 SEHNR, CDR2 FQNEAQ (reference sequence). This CDR3 is 17 amino acids long. CDR3 protein: CASSRGTGELTGNTIYF. In DNA, the CDR3 is TGTGCCAGCAGCCGAGGGACAGGCGAACTAACTGGAAACACCATATATTTT.

This clone turned up a few times. This chain joins TRBV5-1 and TRBJ1-5, with D possibly being TRBD1 (6 bases). Germline CDR1 SGHRS, CDR2 YFSETQ. The CDR3 contains 14 residues. The V end was cut by 1 base, the J end by 5 bases, with 10 bases between. The CDR3 DNA reads as TGCGCCAGCAGCTTGATGGGGGCGGATCAGCCCCAGCATTTT. Protein sequence: CASSLMGADQPQHF.

This clone turned up a few times. The gene calls are TRBV5-8 and TRBJ1-5, with 9 bases lining up with TRBD1. CDR3 size: 17 residues. The germline V gene has CDR1 SGHTS and CDR2 YDEGEE. Germline trimming cut 4 bases from V and 1 base from J; bases unmatched to any gene: 9. CDR3: CASSQRTGAGSNQPQHF. In nucleotides, the CDR3 is TGTGCCAGCAGCCAACGGACAGGGGCGGGGAGCAATCAGCCCCAGCATTTT.

The genes are TRBV19 and TRBJ1-5; D not certain. Trimming removed 2 bases at V and 2 bases at J, with 10 bases between. The CDR3 runs to 15 residues. Looked up from germline, CDR1 is LNHDA and CDR2 is SQIVND (reference sequence). The CDR3 sequence is CASSILATGNQPQHF. CDR3 nucleotides: TGTGCCAGTAGTATATTGGCAACAGGCAATCAGCCCCAGCATTTT. Full variable domain (rest looked up from reference TRBV19 and TRBJ1-5): DGGITQSPKYLFRKEGQNVTLSCEQNLNHDAMYWYRQDPGQGLRLIYYSQIVNDFQKGDIAEGYSVSREKKESFPLTVTSAQKNPTAFYLCASSILATGNQPQHFGDGTRLSIL.

A note on this clone: This same CDR3 is encoded by further DNA sequences in the sample. This chain connects TRBV10-3 to TRBJ2-7, with TRBD1 identical over 10 bases. This CDR3 has 18 residues. The junction had 16 bases not matched to a gene; V was cut back by 4 bases and J by 4 bases. Germline values: CDR1 ENHRY, CDR2 SYGVKD. The CDR3 reads CAISGRDRGLVAGYEQYF. As DNA, the CDR3 is TGTGCCATCAGTGGTCGGGACAGGGGCCTGGTAGCGGGTTACGAGCAGTACTTC.

The V call is TRBV5-4, the J call TRBJ1-1; perhaps TRBD1 as D (6 bases). Germline CDR1 SGHNT, CDR2 YYREEE (reference sequence). The CDR3 is 15 amino acids. The V end was cut by 4 bases, the J end by 1 base, with 14 bases between. The CDR3 nucleotides read TGTGCCAGCAGCCAGGGCGGGGGGCCGAACACTGAAGCTTTCTTT. Translation gives CASSQGGGPNTEAFF.

The CDR3: CASLTRRETEAFF. DNA for the CDR3: TGTGCCAGTTTGACCCGGAGGGAAACTGAAGCTTTCTTT. The chain uses TRBV19 and TRBJ1-1; D remains ambiguous. Germline V gene lookup returns CDR1 LNHDA and CDR2 SQIVND (reference sequence). V was cut by 8 bases and J by 5 bases, with 15 bases left in between. The CDR3 covers 13 residues.

The chain employs TRBV28 and TRBJ2-3; D gene uncertain. CDR3 size: 16 residues. CDR1 is MDHEN and CDR2 is SYDVKM in the germline V gene. V was clipped by 6 bases and J by 4 bases, with 20 bases between them. The CDR3 region is CASSPSEVVVADTQYF. CDR3 DNA sequence: TGTGCCAGCAGCCCAAGTGAGGTGGTCGTTGCAGATACGCAGTATTTT.

V and J are TRBV4-3 and TRBJ2-6, with 12 bases lining up with TRBD2. The CDR3 runs to 17 residues. J was trimmed by 1 base and V by 4 bases; bases with no gene match: 2. The V gene's germline CDR1 is LGHNA and CDR2 YSLEER. CDR3 DNA: TGCGCCAGCAGCCTAGGACTAGCGGGATCTGGGGCCAACGTCCTGACTTTC. Protein: CASSLGLAGSGANVLTF.

The J gene is TRBJ1-2, the V gene TRBV19; D gene ambiguous. The germline V gene has CDR1 LNHDA and CDR2 SQIVND (reference sequence). V was pared by 7 bases and J by 1 base, with 7 bases between. The CDR3 consists of 12 residues. Written as DNA, the CDR3 is TGTGCCAGTAAATCCGGTAACTATGGCTACACCTTC. Translating gives CASKSGNYGYTF.

The chain joins TRBV7-9 to TRBJ2-7; possibly TRBD2 for D (6 bases). This CDR3 has 14 amino acids. Germline V gene data show CDR1 as SEHNR and CDR2 as FQNEAQ (reference sequence). Trimming removed 3 bases from V and 6 bases from J, with 15 bases in between. The CDR3 sequence: CASSFFAGGGEQYF. The CDR3 DNA sequence: TGTGCCAGCAGCTTTTTCGCTGGGGGAGGCGAGCAGTACTTC.